The clone carrying this T cell receptor beta chain was seen a handful of times. Its cognate antigen is unknown. It was with 60 Vbeta and 13 Jbeta primers that the PCR ran. The protocol was immunoSEQ multiplex PCR, while the TCRdb copy is restricted to in-frame clones and leaves out a portion. The sample consists of over 100,000 clones, roughly 9% of them appearing once. This sample is drawn from a study of cytomegalovirus exposure and HLA in healthy donors. Notes on the study in general: A prior analysis recorded that most TCR beta V segments were productive about 90% or about 30% of the time. A highly shared variant cluster was judged a likely technical artifact.

Germline CDR1 and CDR2: SGHRS and YFSETQ. Unmatched junction bases numbered 8, after V lost 4 bases and J lost 2 bases. The CDR3 consists of 18 residues. The sequenced material came from PBMCs. This chain links TRBV5-1 with TRBJ2-3; 15 nucleotides line up with TRBD2. This clonotype was sampled from a middle-aged woman in good health and CMV-seropositive. The CDR3 region has the DNA TGCGCCAGCAGCCCGCTTAGGACTAGCGGGGGGGTCACAGATACGCAGTATTTT. Translated: CASSPLRTSGGVTDTQYF.